These 22 T cell receptor beta chains originate from one sample sequenced in a study of T cell repertoires in cytomegalovirus infection. Which antigens these TCRs recognize remains unknown. From the reads, TCRdb called clonotypes with MiXCR, one entry per CDR3 protein. The sample lists about 270,000 distinct CDR3 sequences, less than 25% occurring once. The material sequenced was cultured PBMCs, taken from culture after CMV antigen stimulation. The receptors here all came from a human donor in good health (CMV status not recorded). Some clones in this sample may be carry-over from other donors' samples.

The J gene is TRBJ2-1, the V gene TRBV6-2 or TRBV6-3; maybe TRBD2 (5 bases). V gave up 6 bases and J gave up 3 bases, with 15 bases separating them. This CDR3 is 15 amino acids long. Germline CDR1 reads MNHEY; CDR2 reads SVGEGT. The CDR3 loop is CASSPSLLGYNEQFF. The CDR3 nucleotides are TGTGCCAGCAGCCCGAGCCTACTAGGCTACAATGAGCAGTTCTTC.

The chain uses TRBV19 and TRBJ1-2; D gene uncertain. The CDR3 has 14 amino acids. Trimming took off 0 bases at V and 8 bases at J, with 13 bases between the two ends. Germline V gives CDR1 LNHDA, CDR2 SQIVND (reference sequence). The CDR3 bases are TGTGCCAGTAGTATAGATCGTCGGGCTGGCGGCTACACCTTC. It translates to CASSIDRRAGGYTF. Supplemented by reference TRBV19 and TRBJ1-2, the full variable domain reads DGGITQSPKYLFRKEGQNVTLSCEQNLNHDAMYWYRQDPGQGLRLIYYSQIVNDFQKGDIAEGYSVSREKKESFPLTVTSAQKNPTAFYLCASSIDRRAGGYTFGSGTRLTVV.

This clonotype was picked up a small number of times. In DNA, the CDR3 is TGTGCCAGCAGTCCTACGGGTTATGGGACACCCTATGGCTACACCTTC. Translation gives CASSPTGYGTPYGYTF. This chain links TRBV27 with TRBJ1-2; a possible D gene is TRBD1 (6 bases). The CDR3 runs to 16 residues. V lost 5 bases to trimming and J lost 4 bases, with 20 bases between them. CDR1 is MNHEY and CDR2 is SMNVEV in the germline V gene (reference sequence).

Details on this clonotype: Just one base apart from a much larger clone, this may be a read error. The chain combines TRBV7-6 with TRBJ2-1; 9 bases fit TRBD2. Trimming removed 8 bases from V and 8 bases from J; junction bases left unmatched: 10. Germline lookup yields CDR1 SGHVS and CDR2 FNYEAQ. CDR3 size: 14 residues. CDR3 sequence: CASGSGTSYDEQFF. The CDR3 region has the DNA TGTGCCAGCGGCTCCGGGACTAGCTATGATGAGCAGTTCTTC.

The chain combines TRBV9 with TRBJ1-6; 7 bases align to TRBD1. V was pared by 3 bases and J by 7 bases, with 16 bases of the junction left unmatched. Germline values: CDR1 SGDLS, CDR2 YYNGEE. This CDR3 contains 18 residues. For the CDR3, the DNA is TGTGCCAGCAGCGGTAGCCCTAAACAGGGGTTGTTAAATTCACCCCTCCACTTT. Translation: CASSGSPKQGLLNSPLHF. The full variable domain, completed using reference TRBV9 and TRBJ1-6, is DSGVTQTPKHLITATGQRVTLRCSPRSGDLSVYWYQQSLDQGLQFLIQYYNGEERAKGNILERFSAQQFPDLHSELNLSSLELGDSALYFCASSGSPKQGLLNSPLHFGNGTRLTVT.

This clonotype was picked up one time. The rearrangement joins TRBV20-1 to TRBJ2-7; 7 bases are shared with TRBD1. Germline CDR1 and CDR2: DFQATT and SNEGSKA (reference sequence). The V and J ends lost 5 bases and 4 bases, in that order; junction bases with no gene match: 14. The CDR3 is made up of 15 amino acids. The DNA for the CDR3 is TGCAGTGCTCCGATCGGGGACAGACAGCGATACGAGCAGTACTTC. Translation: CSAPIGDRQRYEQYF.

This clonotype was counted only a few times. This sequence joins TRBV11-2 and TRBJ1-1, with D possibly matching TRBD1 (6 bases). The CDR3 runs 15 residues. V was pared by 6 bases and J by 5 bases, with 19 bases between. CDR1 and CDR2 from the germline V gene are SGHAT and FQNNGV. The CDR3 protein is CASRGGQGGYTEAFF. CDR3 nucleotides: TGTGCCAGCAGGGGGGGCCAGGGAGGCTATACTGAAGCTTTCTTT.

V usage is TRBV11-2 and J usage is TRBJ2-7; the D is unclear. Trimming shortened V by 0 bases and J by 2 bases, and 8 bases separated the two germline ends. The germline V gene has CDR1 SGHAT and CDR2 FQNNGV. The length of the CDR3 is 14 residues. CDR3 DNA: TGTGCCAGCAGCTTAGATTGGCAGGCCTACGAGCAGTACGTC. Translation: CASSLDWQAYEQYV.

This clonotype was seen a handful of times. This chain links TRBV11-2 with TRBJ2-1; 11 bases match TRBD2. V lost 4 bases, J lost 2 bases, and 4 bases stayed unmatched. The CDR3 extends over 16 amino acids. Germline V gene data show CDR1 as SGHAT and CDR2 as FQNNGV. In nucleotides, the CDR3 is TGTGCCAGCAGCTCGGGACTAGCGGTAACCTACAATGAGCAGTTCTTC. This encodes CASSSGLAVTYNEQFF. Full variable domain (remainder filled in from reference TRBV11-2 and TRBJ2-1): EAGVAQSPRYKIIEKRQSVAFWCNPISGHATLYWYQQILGQGPKLLIQFQNNGVVDDSQLPKDRFSAERLKGVDSTLKIQPAKLEDSAVYLCASSSGLAVTYNEQFFGPGTRLTVL.

The V call is TRBV7-9, the J call TRBJ1-5; no clear D. Germline values: CDR1 SEHNR, CDR2 FQNEAQ (reference sequence). V dropped 3 bases and J dropped 4 bases, with 7 bases sitting between them. There are 13 residues in the CDR3. The CDR3 region is CASSLAPNQPQHF. The CDR3 DNA reads TGTGCCAGCAGCTTGGCCCCTAATCAGCCCCAGCATTTT.

This clonotype was picked up many times. V usage is TRBV5-6 and J usage is TRBJ2-1, with TRBD2 matching over 9 bases. Unmatched junction bases numbered 8, after V lost 3 bases and J lost 7 bases. This CDR3 is built from 15 residues. Germline V gives CDR1 SGHDT, CDR2 YYEEEE. This CDR3 reads CASSSLAGVGNEQFF. The CDR3 DNA sequence: TGTGCCAGCAGCTCGTTAGCGGGAGTGGGAAATGAGCAGTTCTTC.

The chain employs TRBV12-3 or TRBV12-4 and TRBJ2-3; no reliable D call. This CDR3 is built from 14 residues. Trimming removed 6 bases at V and 3 bases at J, with 13 bases between. The DNA of the CDR3 is TGTGCCAGCAGCCCGTGGGAACCGACAGATACGCAGTATTTT. As protein: CASSPWEPTDTQYF.

Only a few counts were recorded for this clonotype. The chain links TRBV5-5 to TRBJ2-3; unclear D gene. Germline V gene data show CDR1 as SGHKS and CDR2 as YYEKEE (reference sequence). The CDR3 has 14 amino acids. V dropped 0 bases and J dropped 4 bases, with 9 bases sitting between them. The CDR3 here is CASSLARSADTQYF. The CDR3 DNA is TGTGCCAGCAGCTTGGCTAGAAGTGCAGATACGCAGTATTTT.

This clonotype was seen repeatedly, ten times or more. The V gene is TRBV7-2, the J gene TRBJ1-4, with D unclear. Trimming stripped 1 base from V and 3 bases from J, with 9 bases between. The CDR3 covers 15 residues. Germline V gene lookup returns CDR1 SGHTA and CDR2 FQGNSA. In nucleotides, the CDR3 is TGTGCCAGCAGCTTAGAGCCGAGGTCTAATGAAAAACTGTTTTTT. It translates to CASSLEPRSNEKLFF.

In this sample, this clonotype turned up a few times. The chain joins TRBV7-2 to TRBJ2-3; the D is unclear. Deletions cut 1 base from V and 1 base from J, with 12 bases between. The CDR3 totals 16 residues. Germline V gene sequence: CDR1 SGHTA, CDR2 FQGNSA. CDR3 amino acids: CASSLVLGLRTDTQYF. The CDR3 DNA reads TGTGCCAGCAGCTTAGTTCTCGGCCTTCGCACAGATACGCAGTATTTT.

The rearrangement joins TRBV6-5 to TRBJ2-2; 16 bases fit TRBD2. CDR3 length equals 19 residues. The V segment lost 6 bases and the J segment 0 bases; nucleotides outside the gene matches: 7. Germline CDR1 and CDR2: MNHEY and SVGAGI. The CDR3 DNA reads as TGTGCCAGCAGAAACGCGGGACTAGCGGGAGGGTCGAACACCGGGGAGCTGTTTTTT. The encoded protein is CASRNAGLAGGSNTGELFF.

This clonotype was detected ten times or more. The chain is built from TRBV11-2 and TRBJ2-1; 7 bases agree with TRBD1. Trimming at V came to 5 bases and at J to 6 bases, leaving 10 bases not matched to a gene. The CDR3 sequence is 15 residues long. Germline CDR1 reads SGHAT; CDR2 reads FQNNGV. This chain's CDR3 is CASSPAGDRPNEQFF. The DNA of the CDR3 is TGTGCCAGCAGCCCAGCAGGGGACAGACCCAATGAGCAGTTCTTC.

The J gene is TRBJ2-3, the V gene TRBV7-6, with D maybe TRBD2 (6 bases). The germline V and J ends were trimmed by 2 bases and 2 bases, with 14 bases remaining between them. The CDR3 runs to 16 residues. The germline gives CDR1 SGHVS, CDR2 FNYEAQ. This CDR3 is CASSLSAGTHTDTQYF. The CDR3 coding sequence is TGTGCCAGCAGCTTATCGGCGGGGACCCACACAGATACGCAGTATTTT.

The rearrangement joins TRBV12-3 or TRBV12-4 to TRBJ1-1; D is uncertain. Trimming took 5 bases from V and 4 from J, leaving 8 bases between them. The CDR3 extends over 12 amino acids. CDR3 in amino acids: CASSPVGTEAFF. In nucleotides, the CDR3 is TGTGCCAGCAGTCCTGTCGGCACTGAAGCTTTCTTT.

This clonotype was recorded a few times. The chain is built from TRBV7-2 and TRBJ2-1, with D perhaps matching TRBD2 (6 bases). This CDR3 has 15 residues. V was trimmed by 1 base and J by 9 bases, leaving 16 bases between them. Germline V lookup: CDR1 SGHTA, CDR2 FQGNSA. The CDR3 is CASSLVTSSGGEQFF. CDR3 coding DNA: TGTGCCAGCAGCTTAGTAACTAGCTCTGGGGGTGAGCAGTTCTTC.

A few counts support this clonotype. This chain uses TRBV6-5 with TRBJ2-1; 7 bases are a match to TRBD2. The CDR3 consists of 15 residues. Looked up from germline, CDR1 is MNHEY and CDR2 is SVGAGI. The ends lost 6 bases at V and 3 bases at J; junction bases unmatched: 8. The CDR3 region is CASSSREVSYNEQFF. The CDR3 DNA reads as TGTGCCAGCAGCTCTCGGGAGGTCAGCTACAATGAGCAGTTCTTC.

A few counts support this clonotype. The V gene is TRBV7-9, the J gene TRBJ2-7; TRBD1 is a possible D gene (5 bases). V was clipped by 3 bases and J by 0 bases, with 18 bases between them. The CDR3 extends over 17 amino acids. Germline assignment: CDR1 SEHNR and CDR2 FQNEAQ (reference sequence). The chain's CDR3 is CASSLGPMGSSSYEQYV. CDR3 nucleotide sequence: TGTGCCAGCAGCTTGGGGCCCATGGGTTCGAGCTCCTACGAGCAGTACGTC.